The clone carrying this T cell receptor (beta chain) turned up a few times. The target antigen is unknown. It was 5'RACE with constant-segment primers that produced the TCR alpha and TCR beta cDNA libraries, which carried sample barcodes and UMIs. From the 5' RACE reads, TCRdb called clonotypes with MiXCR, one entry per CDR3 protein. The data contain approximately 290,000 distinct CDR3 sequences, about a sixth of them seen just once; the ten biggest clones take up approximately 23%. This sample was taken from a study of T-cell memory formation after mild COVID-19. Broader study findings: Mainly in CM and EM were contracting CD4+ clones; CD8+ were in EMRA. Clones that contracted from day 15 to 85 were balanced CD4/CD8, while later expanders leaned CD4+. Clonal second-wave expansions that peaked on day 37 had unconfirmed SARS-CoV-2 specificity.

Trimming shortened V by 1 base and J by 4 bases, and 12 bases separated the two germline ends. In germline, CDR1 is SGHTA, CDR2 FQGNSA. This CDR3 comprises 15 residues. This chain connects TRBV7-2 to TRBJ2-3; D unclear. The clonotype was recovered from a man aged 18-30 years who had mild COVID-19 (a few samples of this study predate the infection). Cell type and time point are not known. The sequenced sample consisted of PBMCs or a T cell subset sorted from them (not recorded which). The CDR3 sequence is CASSLVGLAADTQYF. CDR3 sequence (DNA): TGTGCCAGCAGCTTAGTCGGTCTTGCGGCAGATACGCAGTATTTT.